The next 30 T cell receptor beta chains were all read from a single sample in a study of identical twins. MiXCR, applied by TCRdb to the 5' RACE reads, yields one record per CDR3 protein. The sample holds 700,000 or so distinct CDR3 sequences, around 20% seen once. These data are also associated with another study on T cells expressing NK-cell markers.

The specimen sequenced was PBMCs. These receptors all come from a woman in her late teens or twenties in good health.

V and J are TRBV12-3 or TRBV12-4 and TRBJ1-4; D is undetermined. V was clipped by 3 bases and J by 3 bases, with 5 bases between them. The CDR3 sequence is 13 residues long. In DNA, the CDR3 is TGTGCCAGCAGTTTGGGGTCTAATGAAAAACTGTTTTTT. This gives the protein CASSLGSNEKLFF.

J is TRBJ1-5 and V is TRBV6-5, with D perhaps matching TRBD1 (6 bases). Germline values: CDR1 MNHEY, CDR2 SVGAGI. The V end lost 0 bases, the J end lost 9 bases, and 12 bases lay between the germline ends. The CDR3 length is 14 residues. The CDR3 region is CASSYSRGAWPQHF. The CDR3 DNA reads as TGTGCCAGCAGTTACTCGAGGGGGGCTTGGCCCCAGCATTTT.

V and J are TRBV18 and TRBJ1-1; a possible D gene is TRBD1 (6 bases). Germline V gene sequence: CDR1 KGHSH, CDR2 LQKENI. V lost 6 bases to trimming and J lost 0 bases, with 14 bases between them. This CDR3 spans 15 amino acids. CDR3 nucleotides: TGTGCCAGCTCCCCGTCGGGGGCTATGAACACTGAAGCTTTCTTT. Amino acids: CASSPSGAMNTEAFF.

This chain connects TRBV10-3 to TRBJ1-6; 10 bases fit TRBD1. This CDR3 has 18 residues. The V segment lost 6 bases and the J segment 8 bases; nucleotides outside the gene matches: 16. The germline gives CDR1 ENHRY, CDR2 SYGVKD. The CDR3 loop is CAISDPMVPGQGYSPLHF. In nucleotides, the CDR3 is TGTGCCATCAGCGATCCGATGGTCCCGGGACAGGGGTATTCACCCCTCCACTTT.

The gene calls are TRBV12-3 or TRBV12-4 and TRBJ1-1; D remains unclear. Trimming took off 2 bases at V and 10 bases at J, with 8 bases between the two ends. The CDR3 is made up of 11 amino acids. For the CDR3, the DNA is TGTGCCAGCAGTTTAATAGGGAGAGCTTTCTTT. Amino acid sequence: CASSLIGRAFF.

This clonotype was counted ten times or more. The rearrangement joins TRBV3-1 to TRBJ2-1; D uncertain. Trimming cost V 1 base and J 5 bases, with 12 bases left between them. This CDR3 comprises 15 residues. The germline gives CDR1 LGHDT, CDR2 YNNKEL (reference sequence). The chain's CDR3 is CASSQAFAYDNEQFF. The CDR3 DNA sequence: TGTGCCAGCAGCCAAGCTTTTGCGTACGACAATGAGCAGTTCTTC.

The rearrangement links TRBV20-1 to TRBJ2-1, with TRBD2 matching over 10 bases. Germline lookup yields CDR1 DFQATT and CDR2 SNEGSKA (reference sequence). CDR3 length equals 15 residues. The V and J ends lost 5 bases and 3 bases, in that order; junction bases with no gene match: 7. The CDR3 nucleotides are TGCAGTGCTGGTATTAGCGGGGGGAACTACAATGAGCAGTTCTTC. This encodes CSAGISGGNYNEQFF.

The CDR3: CASMTTIREQFF. CDR3 DNA sequence: TGCGCCAGCATGACTACTATTAGAGAGCAGTTCTTC. The V and J genes are TRBV10-2 and TRBJ2-1; D possibly corresponds to TRBD2 (5 bases). The CDR3 has 12 residues. Trimming removed 7 bases at V and 10 bases at J, with 14 bases between. Germline V gene lookup returns CDR1 WSHSY and CDR2 SAAADI.

The rearrangement uses TRBV9 and TRBJ2-2; the D gene could be TRBD1 or TRBD2 (7 bases each). This CDR3 has 16 residues. With 3 bases removed from V and 4 bases from J, the gap between germline ends came to 16 bases. Per germline, CDR1 SGDLS and CDR2 YYNGEE. The CDR3 DNA is TGTGCCAGCAGCGACACAGGGAGGGGGCGCACCGGGGAGCTGTTTTTT. Translated, it gives CASSDTGRGRTGELFF.

Only a few counts were recorded for this clonotype. V and J are TRBV6-4 and TRBJ2-1; 8 nucleotides align to TRBD2. This CDR3 has 14 residues. The V segment lost 3 bases and the J segment 7 bases; nucleotides outside the gene matches: 5. Germline assignment: CDR1 MRHNA and CDR2 SNTAGT. CDR3 sequence (DNA): TGTGCCAGCAGTGAAGTCAGCGGGGGAAATGAGCAGTTCTTC. Encoded protein: CASSEVSGGNEQFF.

J is TRBJ2-7 and V is TRBV7-9, with TRBD1 identical over 9 bases. V gave up 11 bases and J gave up 5 bases; unmatched junction bases: 10. The CDR3 runs 13 residues. CDR1 is SEHNR, CDR2 FQNEAQ, per germline (reference sequence). This CDR3 reads CAGSRTGVHEQYF. In nucleotides, the CDR3 is TGTGCCGGAAGTCGGACAGGGGTCCACGAGCAGTACTTC.

A few counts support this clonotype. The V call is TRBV5-1, the J call TRBJ2-1; D remains ambiguous. V lost 0 bases to trimming and J lost 6 bases, with 16 bases between them. The CDR3 runs 16 residues. Germline V CDR1 and CDR2: SGHRS, YFSETQ. The DNA for the CDR3 is TGCGCCAGCAGCTTGGGGCCCCAACAGACACTCAATGAGCAGTTCTTC. As protein: CASSLGPQQTLNEQFF.

The chain links TRBV12-5 to TRBJ2-7, with D perhaps matching TRBD1 (5 bases). The CDR3 has 12 residues. The germline V gene encodes CDR1 LGHNT and CDR2 FRNRAP. Trimming shortened V by 0 bases and J by 9 bases, and 9 bases separated the two germline ends. CDR3 sequence reads: CASGLVPQGQYF. CDR3 sequence (DNA): TGTGCTAGTGGTTTGGTACCCCAGGGGCAGTACTTC.

This sequence joins TRBV29-1 and TRBJ2-7, with D possibly being TRBD1 (5 bases). CDR1 and CDR2 from the germline V gene are SQVTM and ANQGSEA. V was pared by 7 bases and J by 2 bases, with 15 bases between. This CDR3 has 13 residues. Here the CDR3 reads CSAGHQGAYEQYF. The DNA of the CDR3 is TGCAGCGCCGGCCACCAGGGCGCCTACGAGCAGTACTTC.

This chain links TRBV11-2 with TRBJ2-2; TRBD1 aligns across 12 bases. Germline CDR1 and CDR2: SGHAT and FQNNGV. V dropped 5 bases and J dropped 12; count of bases not matched to a gene: 7. CDR3 length: 14 amino acids. The CDR3 coding sequence is TGTGCCAGCAGCAACCGGGACAGGGGGCCCCAGCTGTTTTTT. Translated, it gives CASSNRDRGPQLFF.

The V gene is TRBV9, the J gene TRBJ2-3; D not resolved. V lost 5 bases and J lost 13, with 17 bases in between. CDR3 length equals 12 residues. Looked up from germline, CDR1 is SGDLS and CDR2 is YYNGEE. The CDR3 bases are TGTGCCAGCAGTGCCAATAGGGAAGTTAAGTATTTT. This codes for CASSANREVKYF.

This clonotype was counted only a few times. The chain joins TRBV20-1 to TRBJ2-5; possibly TRBD1 or TRBD2 for D (5 bases each). Germline CDR1 and CDR2: DFQATT and SNEGSKA (reference sequence). There are 13 residues in the CDR3. Deletions cut 2 bases from V and 5 bases from J, with 12 bases between. The CDR3 loop is CSARSRGSETQYF. The CDR3 DNA follows: TGCAGTGCTAGATCTCGGGGCTCGGAGACCCAGTACTTC.

This clonotype was observed at least ten times. Here the CDR3 DNA reads TGTGCCAGCAAGGCGACGGGTCGGGAAAAACTGTTTTTT. It specifies CASKATGREKLFF. The chain carries TRBV2 and TRBJ1-4; D unresolved. The CDR3 has 13 amino acids. The germline CDR1 and CDR2 sequences are SNHLY and FYNNEI. The germline V and J ends were trimmed by 7 bases and 8 bases, with 14 bases remaining between them.

This clonotype was seen many times. The chain recombines TRBV10-3 with TRBJ2-5, with unresolved D. V lost 0 bases and J lost 9, with 11 bases in between. From germline, CDR1 is ENHRY and CDR2 SYGVKD. The CDR3 runs 13 residues. The CDR3: CAISESVGWAQYF. The CDR3 region has the DNA TGTGCCATCAGTGAGTCCGTGGGATGGGCCCAGTACTTC.

The table lists this clonotype with many counts. V gene TRBV6-1 combines with J gene TRBJ2-2; 8 bases map to TRBD1. Germline V CDR1 and CDR2: MNHNS, SASEGT. V dropped 6 bases and J dropped 4; count of bases not matched to a gene: 4. This CDR3 contains 14 residues. CDR3 region: CASRRTGLTGELFF. The CDR3 bases are TGTGCCAGCAGGAGGACAGGGCTCACCGGGGAGCTGTTTTTT.

V is TRBV29-1 and J is TRBJ2-1, with 9 bases aligning to TRBD1. The V segment lost 6 bases and the J segment 12 bases; nucleotides outside the gene matches: 9. Germline values: CDR1 SQVTM, CDR2 ANQGSEA. There are 12 residues in the CDR3. Written as DNA, the CDR3 is TGCAGCGTCGATCCGGGACAGGGATGGCAGTTCTTC. Amino acids: CSVDPGQGWQFF.

In this sample, this clonotype turned up a few times. The chain is built from TRBV12-3 or TRBV12-4 and TRBJ1-2; D perhaps matches TRBD1 (5 bases). This CDR3 is built from 14 residues. V lost 6 bases to trimming and J lost 4 bases, with 15 bases between them. As DNA, the CDR3 is TGTGCCAGCAGCCCTGTGGGGCAGACCTATGGCTACACCTTC. It yields the protein CASSPVGQTYGYTF.

The rearrangement joins TRBV4-1 to TRBJ2-1, with 13 nucleotides matching TRBD2. The trim removed 3 bases at V and 7 bases at J, leaving 9 bases unmatched. The CDR3 runs 17 residues. CDR1 and CDR2 (germline): MGHRA, YSYEKL. CDR3 sequence: CASSQFAGTSGENEQFF. CDR3 nucleotide sequence: TGCGCCAGCAGCCAGTTCGCCGGGACTAGCGGGGAAAATGAGCAGTTCTTC.

This sequence joins TRBV3-1 and TRBJ2-1, with no clear D. Germline V gene lookup returns CDR1 LGHDT and CDR2 YNNKEL (reference sequence). This CDR3 comprises 14 residues. V lost 2 bases to trimming and J lost 6 bases, with 11 bases between them. This CDR3 reads CASSQLVTLNEQFF. For the CDR3, the DNA is TGTGCCAGCAGCCAACTAGTTACCCTCAATGAGCAGTTCTTC.

This clonotype has at least ten counts. V is TRBV20-1 and J is TRBJ1-1; D is uncertain. V lost 3 bases, J lost 0 bases, and 8 bases lay in between. This CDR3 is 13 amino acids long. CDR1 is DFQATT, CDR2 SNEGSKA, per germline (reference sequence). The CDR3 nucleotides read TGCAGTGCTAGTAGGCTGCTGAACACTGAAGCTTTCTTT. It yields the protein CSASRLLNTEAFF.

The V and J genes are TRBV10-3 and TRBJ1-1; 7 positions agree with TRBD1. The CDR3 is 16 amino acids. V dropped 7 bases and J dropped 6; count of bases not matched to a gene: 17. CDR1 and CDR2 from the germline V gene are ENHRY and SYGVKD. In nucleotides, the CDR3 is TGTGCCATCACTAATAGGGTCGCAGGGGGATATGCTGAAGCTTTCTTT. It translates to CAITNRVAGGYAEAFF.

This clonotype showed up many times. V usage is TRBV12-3 or TRBV12-4 and J usage is TRBJ2-2; a weak D match, TRBD2 (6 bases). This CDR3 is 15 amino acids long. V dropped 6 bases and J dropped 1 base, with 12 bases sitting between them. CDR3 residues: CASRYGGVNTGELFF. CDR3 bases: TGTGCCAGCAGATACGGGGGAGTGAACACCGGGGAGCTGTTTTTT.

This chain uses TRBV20-1 with TRBJ2-1; the D is unclear. Deletions cut 2 bases from V and 8 bases from J, with 16 bases between. Germline-derived CDR1 and CDR2 are DFQATT and SNEGSKA (reference sequence). The CDR3 is made up of 14 amino acids. This CDR3 reads CSARWPPQSHEQFF. The CDR3 nucleotides are TGCAGTGCTAGATGGCCCCCCCAGAGTCATGAGCAGTTCTTC.

This clonotype has only a few counts. This chain links TRBV29-1 with TRBJ2-2, with 7 positions matching TRBD1. V gave up 7 bases and J gave up 8 bases; unmatched junction bases: 13. This CDR3 contains 14 residues. Per the germline V gene, CDR1 is SQVTM and CDR2 is ANQGSEA. This CDR3 reads CSGSGTVEKGELFF. The CDR3 coding sequence is TGCAGCGGGTCTGGGACAGTTGAAAAGGGGGAGCTGTTTTTT.

The V gene is TRBV5-1, the J gene TRBJ2-5; tentative D call: TRBD2 (6 bases). Trimming shortened V by 6 bases and J by 4 bases, and 16 bases separated the two germline ends. The CDR3 covers 14 residues. In germline, CDR1 is SGHRS, CDR2 YFSETQ. The CDR3 DNA follows: TGCGCCAGCACGCTGCGGGGAGACGGAGAGACCCAGTACTTC. It yields the protein CASTLRGDGETQYF.